This T cell receptor (beta chain) was captured in a study of control samples from healthy donors and cancer patients. Some clones are missing from TCRdb's copy, which holds only in-frame ones; the method was immunoSEQ multiplex PCR. In the table there are about 180,000 clones, 90% to 95% of which are singletons. V lost 2 bases to trimming and J lost 5 bases, with 9 bases between them. Germline CDR1 and CDR2: MNHEY and SMNVEV (reference sequence). This CDR3 contains 13 residues. The chain carries TRBV27 and TRBJ2-5; D perhaps matches TRBD1 (6 bases). Material for sequencing was blood. The source is a woman under 30 in good health. The CDR3 is CASSLGGGETQYF. Written as DNA, the CDR3 is TGTGCCAGCAGTTTAGGGGGCGGGGAGACCCAGTACTTC.